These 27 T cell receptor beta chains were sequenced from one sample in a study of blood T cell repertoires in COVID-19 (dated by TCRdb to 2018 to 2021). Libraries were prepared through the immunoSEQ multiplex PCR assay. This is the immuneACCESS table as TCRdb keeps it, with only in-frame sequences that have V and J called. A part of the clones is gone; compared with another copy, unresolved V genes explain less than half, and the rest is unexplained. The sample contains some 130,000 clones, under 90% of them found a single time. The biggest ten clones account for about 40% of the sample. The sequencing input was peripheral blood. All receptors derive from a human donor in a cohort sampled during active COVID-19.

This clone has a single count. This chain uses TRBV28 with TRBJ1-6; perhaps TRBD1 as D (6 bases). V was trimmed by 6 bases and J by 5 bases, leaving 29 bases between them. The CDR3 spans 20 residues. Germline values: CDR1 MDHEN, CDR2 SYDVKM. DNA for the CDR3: TGTGCCAGCAGCCCCACGGTGGGGGCTAGGGGACCACCGGATAATTCACCCCTCCACTTT. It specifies CASSPTVGARGPPDNSPLHF.

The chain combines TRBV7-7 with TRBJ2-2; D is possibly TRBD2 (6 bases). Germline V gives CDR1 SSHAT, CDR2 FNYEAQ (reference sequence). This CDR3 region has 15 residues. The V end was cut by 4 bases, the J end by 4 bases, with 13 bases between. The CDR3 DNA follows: TGTGCCAGCAGCTCCTCCCGGGACTTCACCGGGGAGCTGTTTTTT. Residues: CASSSSRDFTGELFF.

The CDR3 nucleotides are TGTGCCAGCAGCCCTGGGACAGGGACCGCATACTTC. It is translated as CASSPGTGTAYF. The gene calls are TRBV5-8 and TRBJ2-4; 9 nucleotides agree with TRBD1. With 4 bases clipped from V and 16 bases from J, the junction kept 9 bases outside the gene matches. CDR3 length: 12 amino acids. Germline-derived CDR1 and CDR2 are SGHTS and YDEGEE. Full variable domain (missing parts from reference TRBV5-8 and TRBJ2-4): EAGVTQSPTHLIKTRGQQATLRCSPISGHTSVYWYQQALGLGLQFLLWYDEGEERNRGNFPPRFSGRQFPNYSSELNVNALELEDSALYLCASSPGTGTAYFGAGTRLSVL.

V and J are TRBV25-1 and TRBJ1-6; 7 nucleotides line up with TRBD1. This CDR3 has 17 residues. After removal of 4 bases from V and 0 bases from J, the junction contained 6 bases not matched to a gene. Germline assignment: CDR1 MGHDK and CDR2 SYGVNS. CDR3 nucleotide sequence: TGTGCCAGCAGTGTCGCGGACAGGAGCTCCTATAATTCACCCCTCCACTTT. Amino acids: CASSVADRSSYNSPLHF.

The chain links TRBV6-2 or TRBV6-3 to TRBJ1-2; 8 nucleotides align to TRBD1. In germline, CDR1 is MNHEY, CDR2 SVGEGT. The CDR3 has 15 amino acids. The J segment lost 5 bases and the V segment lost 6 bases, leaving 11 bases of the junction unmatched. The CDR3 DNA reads TGTGCCAGCAGCCTCAGGGGGCTCATGGGTTATGGCTACACCTTC. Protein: CASSLRGLMGYGYTF.

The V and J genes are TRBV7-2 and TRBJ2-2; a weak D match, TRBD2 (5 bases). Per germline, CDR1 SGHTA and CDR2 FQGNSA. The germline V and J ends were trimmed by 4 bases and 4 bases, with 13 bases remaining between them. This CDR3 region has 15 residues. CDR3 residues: CASSSHTRSTGELFF. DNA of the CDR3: TGTGCCAGCAGCTCCCACACTAGGAGCACCGGGGAGCTGTTTTTT.

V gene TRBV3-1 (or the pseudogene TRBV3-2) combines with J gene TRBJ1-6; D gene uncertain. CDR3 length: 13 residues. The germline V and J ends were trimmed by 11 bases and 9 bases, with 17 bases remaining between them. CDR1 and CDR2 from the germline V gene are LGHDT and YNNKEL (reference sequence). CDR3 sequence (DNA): TGTGCCTTCAGTCGGGGTCGGGGTTCACCCCTCCACTTT. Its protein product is CAFSRGRGSPLHF.

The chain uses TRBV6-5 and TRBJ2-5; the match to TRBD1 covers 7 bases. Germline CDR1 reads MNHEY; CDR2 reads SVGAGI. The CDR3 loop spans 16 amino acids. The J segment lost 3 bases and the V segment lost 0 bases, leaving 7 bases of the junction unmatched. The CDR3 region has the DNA TGTGCCAGCAGTTACTCGCCAAGGGGGCGGGAAGAGACCCAGTACTTC. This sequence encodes CASSYSPRGREETQYF.

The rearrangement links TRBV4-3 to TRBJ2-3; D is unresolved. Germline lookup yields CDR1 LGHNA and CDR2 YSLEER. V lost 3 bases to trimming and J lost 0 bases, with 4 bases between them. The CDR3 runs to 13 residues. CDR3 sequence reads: CASSQRSTDTQYF. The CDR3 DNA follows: TGCGCCAGCAGCCAGAGAAGCACAGATACGCAGTATTTT.

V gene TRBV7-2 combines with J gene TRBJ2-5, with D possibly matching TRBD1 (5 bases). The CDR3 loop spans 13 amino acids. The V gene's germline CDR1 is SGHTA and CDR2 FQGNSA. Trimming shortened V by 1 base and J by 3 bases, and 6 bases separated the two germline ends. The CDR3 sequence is CASSLVREETQYF. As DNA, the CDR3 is TGTGCCAGCAGCTTAGTCAGGGAAGAGACCCAGTACTTC.

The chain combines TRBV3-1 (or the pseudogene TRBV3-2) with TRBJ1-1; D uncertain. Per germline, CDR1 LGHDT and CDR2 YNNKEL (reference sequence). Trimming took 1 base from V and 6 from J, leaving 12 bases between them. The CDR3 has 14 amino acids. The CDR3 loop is CASSQAPEAPEAFF. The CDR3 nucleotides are TGTGCCAGCAGCCAAGCCCCGGAAGCGCCTGAAGCTTTCTTT.

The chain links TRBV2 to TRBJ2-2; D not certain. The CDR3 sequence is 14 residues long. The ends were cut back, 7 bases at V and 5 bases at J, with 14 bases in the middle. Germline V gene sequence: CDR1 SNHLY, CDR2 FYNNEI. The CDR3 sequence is CASKKEFQTGELFF. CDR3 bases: TGTGCCAGCAAAAAGGAGTTTCAGACCGGGGAGCTGTTTTTT.

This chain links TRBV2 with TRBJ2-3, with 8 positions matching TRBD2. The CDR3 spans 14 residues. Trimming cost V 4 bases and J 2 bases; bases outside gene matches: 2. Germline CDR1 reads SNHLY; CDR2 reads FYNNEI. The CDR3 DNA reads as TGTGCCAGCAGTGTGGGACTAGACACAGATACGCAGTATTTT. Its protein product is CASSVGLDTDTQYF.

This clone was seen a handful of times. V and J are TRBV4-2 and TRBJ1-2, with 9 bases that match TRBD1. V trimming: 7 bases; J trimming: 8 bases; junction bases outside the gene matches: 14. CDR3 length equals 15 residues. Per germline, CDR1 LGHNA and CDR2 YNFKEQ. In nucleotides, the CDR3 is TGTGCCAGCATCTCCGGGACAGGGCCCCATACCGGCTACACCTTC. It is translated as CASISGTGPHTGYTF.

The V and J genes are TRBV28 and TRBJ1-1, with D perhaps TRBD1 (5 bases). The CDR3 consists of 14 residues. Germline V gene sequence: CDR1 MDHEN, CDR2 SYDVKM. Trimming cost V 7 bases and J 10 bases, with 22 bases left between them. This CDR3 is CASMVSRTRAGAFF. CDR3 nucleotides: TGTGCCAGCATGGTCTCTCGAACCAGGGCTGGAGCTTTCTTT.

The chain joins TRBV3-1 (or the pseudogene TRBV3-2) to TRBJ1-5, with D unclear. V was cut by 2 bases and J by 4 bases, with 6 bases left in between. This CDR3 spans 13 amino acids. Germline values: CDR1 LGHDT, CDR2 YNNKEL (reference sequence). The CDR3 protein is CASSQFRNQPQHF. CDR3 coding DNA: TGTGCCAGCAGCCAATTCCGGAATCAGCCCCAGCATTTT.

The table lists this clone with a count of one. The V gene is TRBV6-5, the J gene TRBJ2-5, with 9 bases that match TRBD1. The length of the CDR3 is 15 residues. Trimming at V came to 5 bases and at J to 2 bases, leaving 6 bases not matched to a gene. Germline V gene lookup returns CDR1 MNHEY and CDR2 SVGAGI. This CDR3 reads CASSPGQGGQETQYF. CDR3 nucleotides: TGTGCCAGCAGTCCGGGACAGGGTGGGCAAGAGACCCAGTACTTC.

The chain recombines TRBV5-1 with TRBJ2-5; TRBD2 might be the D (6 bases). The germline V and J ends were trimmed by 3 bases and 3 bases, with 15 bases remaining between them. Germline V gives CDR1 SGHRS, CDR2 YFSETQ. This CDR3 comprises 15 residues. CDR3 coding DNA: TGCGCCAGCAGCTCCCAGGGTGGCGGGGAAGAGACCCAGTACTTC. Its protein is CASSSQGGGEETQYF. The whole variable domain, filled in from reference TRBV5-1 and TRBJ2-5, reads KAGVTQTPRYLIKTRGQQVTLSCSPISGHRSVSWYQQTPGQGLQFLFEYFSETQRNKGNFPGRFSGRQFSNSRSEMNVSTLELGDSALYLCASSSQGGGEETQYFGPGTRLLVL.

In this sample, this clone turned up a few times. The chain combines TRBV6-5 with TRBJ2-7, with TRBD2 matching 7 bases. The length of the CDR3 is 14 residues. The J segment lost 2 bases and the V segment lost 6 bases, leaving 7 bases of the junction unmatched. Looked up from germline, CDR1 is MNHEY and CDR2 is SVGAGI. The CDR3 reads CASRVASGPYEQYF. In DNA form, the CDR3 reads TGTGCCAGCAGGGTTGCTAGCGGCCCCTACGAGCAGTACTTC.

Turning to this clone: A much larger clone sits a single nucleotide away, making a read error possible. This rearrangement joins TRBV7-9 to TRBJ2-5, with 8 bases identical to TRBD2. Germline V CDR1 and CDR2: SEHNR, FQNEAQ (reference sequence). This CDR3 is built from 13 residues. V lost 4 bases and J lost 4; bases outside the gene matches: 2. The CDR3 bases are TGTGCCAGCAGCTCCAGCGGGGGAGAGACCCAGTACTTC. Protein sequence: CASSSSGGETQYF.

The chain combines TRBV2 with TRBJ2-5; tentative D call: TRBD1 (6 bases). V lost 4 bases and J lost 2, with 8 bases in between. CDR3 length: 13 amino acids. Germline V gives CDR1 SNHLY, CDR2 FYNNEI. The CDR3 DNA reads TGTGCCAGCAGTGGAGACAGGCAAGAGACCCAGTACTTC. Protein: CASSGDRQETQYF.

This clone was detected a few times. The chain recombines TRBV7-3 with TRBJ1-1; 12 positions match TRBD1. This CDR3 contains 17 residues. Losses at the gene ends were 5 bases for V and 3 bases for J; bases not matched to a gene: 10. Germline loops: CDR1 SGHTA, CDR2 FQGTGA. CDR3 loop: CASSTTGTGGRHTEAFF. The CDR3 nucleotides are TGTGCCAGCAGCACTACCGGGACAGGGGGCAGGCACACTGAAGCTTTCTTT.

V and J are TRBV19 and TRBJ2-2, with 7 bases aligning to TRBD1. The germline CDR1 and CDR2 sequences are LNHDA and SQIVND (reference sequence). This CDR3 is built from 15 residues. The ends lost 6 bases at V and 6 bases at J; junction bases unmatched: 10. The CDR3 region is CASRGGRAKPGELFF. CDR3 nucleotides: TGTGCCAGTAGAGGGGGCAGGGCCAAACCCGGGGAGCTGTTTTTT. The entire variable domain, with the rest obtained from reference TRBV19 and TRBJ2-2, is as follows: DGGITQSPKYLFRKEGQNVTLSCEQNLNHDAMYWYRQDPGQGLRLIYYSQIVNDFQKGDIAEGYSVSREKKESFPLTVTSAQKNPTAFYLCASRGGRAKPGELFFGEGSRLTVL.

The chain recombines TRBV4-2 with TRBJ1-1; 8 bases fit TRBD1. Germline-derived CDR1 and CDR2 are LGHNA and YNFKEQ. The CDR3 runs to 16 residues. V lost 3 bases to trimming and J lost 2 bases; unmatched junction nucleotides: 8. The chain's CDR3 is CASSQPWDRSNTEAFF. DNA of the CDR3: TGTGCCAGCAGCCAGCCCTGGGACAGGTCTAACACTGAAGCTTTCTTT.

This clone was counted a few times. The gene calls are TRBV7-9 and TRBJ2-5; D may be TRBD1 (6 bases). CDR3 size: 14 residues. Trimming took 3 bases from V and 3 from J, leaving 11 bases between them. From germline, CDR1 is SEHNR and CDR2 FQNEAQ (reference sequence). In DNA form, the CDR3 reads TGTGCCAGCAGCTTTAACCAGGGGAAAGAGACCCAGTACTTC. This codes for CASSFNQGKETQYF.

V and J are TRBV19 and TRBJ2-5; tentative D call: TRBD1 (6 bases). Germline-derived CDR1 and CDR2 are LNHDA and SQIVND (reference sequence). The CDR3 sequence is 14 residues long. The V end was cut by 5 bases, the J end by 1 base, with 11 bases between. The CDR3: CASSPGTFQETQYF. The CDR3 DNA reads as TGTGCCAGTAGTCCAGGGACATTCCAAGAGACCCAGTACTTC.

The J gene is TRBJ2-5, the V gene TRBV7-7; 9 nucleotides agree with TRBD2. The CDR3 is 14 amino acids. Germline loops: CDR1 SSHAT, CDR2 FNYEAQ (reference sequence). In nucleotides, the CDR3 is TGTGCTAGCTCCTCTAGCGGGGCCCAGGAGACCCAGTACTTC. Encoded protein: CASSSSGAQETQYF.